The subject of this entry is one T cell receptor beta chain. These data belong to a study of shared T cell receptors in the human thymus. TCRdb keeps only in-frame clones here, not all; method: immunoSEQ multiplex PCR. This table has some 720,000 clones, approximately 90% appearing once. The length of the CDR3 is 15 residues. Germline CDR1 is SGHAT and CDR2 is FQDESV (reference sequence). V lost 2 bases to trimming and J lost 5 bases, with 15 bases between them. The sample was also reused in another study, on human thymus T cells. As that study records: Resections obtained during corrective heart surgery supplied the thymus tissue. Repertoires from thymus and blood appeared to show biased V and J gene usage.

This receptor was obtained from a boy under two years old with a congenital heart defect. Sequencing was done on a sample of thymocytes. The genes are TRBV11-1 and TRBJ2-5; maybe TRBD1 (6 bases). CDR3 nucleotide sequence: TGTGCCAGCAGCTTACCTCAACAGGGACGGGAGACCCAGTACTTC. Amino acids: CASSLPQQGRETQYF.